The clone carrying this TCR beta chain was counted many times. Amplification targeted TCR beta CDR3 regions from RNA transcripts. Initially, a first-round RT-PCR of the TCR CDR3 employed the HTBI primer set. TCRdb used MiXCR to reprocess the multiplex PCR reads, holding one entry per CDR3 protein. The sample comprises some 500,000 distinct CDR3 sequences, around 15% of which are singletons, and roughly 17% rests with the top ten. This record comes from a study of T cells in Graves' hyperthyroidism and ophthalmopathy. This CDR3 region has 17 residues. The V gene's germline CDR1 is SGHDT and CDR2 YYEEEE. V lost 1 base to trimming and J lost 3 bases; unmatched junction nucleotides: 9.

The TCR sequence derives from a woman aged 18-29 years with Graves' hyperthyroidism. V usage is TRBV5-6 and J usage is TRBJ2-3, with 9 bases lining up with TRBD2. Sequencing was done on a sample of blood. Here the CDR3 reads CASSLYGISGRTDTQYF. DNA of the CDR3: TGTGCCAGCAGCTTGTACGGAATTAGCGGGAGAACAGATACGCAGTATTTT.